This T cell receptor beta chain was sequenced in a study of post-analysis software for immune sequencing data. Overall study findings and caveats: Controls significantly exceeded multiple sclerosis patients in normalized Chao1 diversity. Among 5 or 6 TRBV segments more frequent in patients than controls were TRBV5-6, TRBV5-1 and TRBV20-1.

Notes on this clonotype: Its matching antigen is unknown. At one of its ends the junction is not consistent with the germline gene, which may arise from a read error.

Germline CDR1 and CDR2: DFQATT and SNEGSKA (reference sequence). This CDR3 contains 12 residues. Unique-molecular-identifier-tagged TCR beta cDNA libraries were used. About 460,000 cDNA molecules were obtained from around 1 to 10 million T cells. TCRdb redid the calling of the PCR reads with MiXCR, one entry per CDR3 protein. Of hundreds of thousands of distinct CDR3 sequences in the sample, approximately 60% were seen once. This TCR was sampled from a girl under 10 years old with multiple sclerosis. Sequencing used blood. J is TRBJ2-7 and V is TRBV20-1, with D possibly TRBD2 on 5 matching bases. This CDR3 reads CCATEGSYEQYF. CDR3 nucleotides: TGCTGTGCTACAGAGGGCAGCTACGAGCAGTACTTC.